The following is a T cell receptor (beta chain) sequence with its context. Its specific antigen is unknown. No much larger clone is present one base from it, and per-base qualities are unavailable. These data are taken from a study of PD-1 blockade in classical Hodgkin lymphoma (dated by TCRdb to between 2020 and 2021). About the study as a whole: Nivolumab dosing was 3 mg/kg intravenously every 2 weeks, continuing until either disease progression or unacceptable toxicity. The study used CyTOF and TCR beta sequencing to define a peripheral blood immune signature of response to PD-1 blockade in classical Hodgkin lymphoma.

The CDR3 numbers 15 residues from cysteine through phenylalanine. The read is trimmed to its CDR3 DNA, 45 bases read in frame from base 1. V and J are trimmed by 2 bases and 4 bases, and the gene matches miss 4 bases of the junction. Read against the paper, the sample's time point label means: cycle 4 day 1 (C4D1), after less than seven weeks of nivolumab. Relapse after autologous stem cell transplantation had occurred in all trial patients, and cohorts A, B and C were distinguished by prior brentuximab vedotin exposure. A Miltenyi CD4+ T cell isolation kit was used for magnetic negative selection to purify CD4+ T cells from thawed PBMCs. The trial cohort comprised fewer than 65 patients with relapsed/refractory classical Hodgkin lymphoma whose best overall responses were complete response, partial response or progressive disease. Single-agent nivolumab was administered to trial patients in the multi-cohort phase II CheckMate 205 trial. An independent review committee assessed best overall response by applying the 2007 International Working Group response criteria. Trial PBMCs were collected immediately before nivolumab initiation (C1D1) and during therapy at cycle 2 day 1 and cycle 4 day 1. Peripheral blood was collected in 8 mL Vacutainer Cell Preparation Tubes, from which PBMCs were isolated by centrifugation and then cryopreserved. Purified CD4+ and CD8+ fractions were prepared only for cases in which an additional PBMC sample was available. Magnetically labelled cells were removed on LS columns in a quadroMACS separator, and the flow-through was retained as the purified fraction.

The paper's findings and limits, for the study overall: Lower diversity was seen in patients whose nivolumab began less than 1 year after ASCT, and these patients were left out of later analyses so that immune reconstitution would not confound the results. The study was limited to a single clinical trial cohort, and causes of repertoire differences, possibly disease activity or prior therapy, remained undefined. Newly diagnosed patients were reported to have lower baseline TCR diversity than healthy donors, and relapsed/refractory patients were reported to have lower baseline TCR diversity still. A significant rise by C4D1 was seen in CD4+ but not CD8+ TCR diversity (p=0.0027 vs p=0.16), with the rise being most apparent in complete responders (p=0.02). Among trial patients, those achieving complete response had baseline diversity similar to that of newly diagnosed patients, while diversity was significantly lower in partial responders and progressors.

The Qiagen DNeasy kit was used to extract genomic DNA both from unsorted PBMCs and from the negatively selected CD4+ and CD8+ fractions. TCR beta CDR3 regions were amplified by immunoSEQ multiplex PCR using primers annealing to V and J segments. Amplification bias was minimized using a synthetic immune receptor repertoire, and residual bias was removed computationally after sequencing. In the authors' own workflow: Custom Python scripts were used to quantify repertoire diversity as the Shannon entropy index. Unsorted, CD4+ and CD8+ repertoires were analyzed separately, except for combined analyses in which CD4+ and CD8+ sequences were merged in silico. Clonal expansion was defined as at least a 2-fold frequency increase after treatment relative to C1D1, with a pseudocount of 0.5 for undetected baseline clones. Singleton clones were defined as clones with 0 or 1 copy at C1D1, and non-singleton clones were defined as clones with 2 or more copies. Clones expanded in unsorted samples were annotated as CD4+, CD8+ or unknown by matching protein sequences in sorted samples from the same patient. Wilcoxon tests on paired samples were used to test diversity changes from C1D1 to C4D1. Entries here come from immuneACCESS through TCRdb and include only in-frame sequences with V and J called. Some clones fail to appear in such tables; in the studies checked, an unresolved V gene covers under half of the shortfall, and the cause of the remainder is unknown. V, J and clone size derive from that table, while D and trimming were established from the DNA sequence. In this sample the table shows 10,000 or so clones, 75% of which occur a single time. Around 4.5% of the sample goes to the ten largest clones.

The chain couples TRBV6-7 to TRBJ2-7; 11 of the junction bases match TRBD1. TRBV6-7 carries the ORF label, with uncertain function. This TCR derives from a human donor with classical Hodgkin lymphoma. The sequencing here drew on CD4+ T cells from blood, taken before the fourth cycle of nivolumab. The CDR3 region reads CASSYGDRGDYEQYF. The bases read TGTGCCAGCAGTTACGGGGACAGGGGGGATTACGAGCAGTACTTC.